The 19 T cell receptor beta chains below all came from one sample that was sequenced in a study of blood T cells in healthy people across ages (dated by TCRdb to about 2015). The library came from 5' RACE. The reads were generated on an Illumina HiSeq 2500. A second PCR of about 7 to 12 cycles was performed with a sample-barcoded 5' primer and a J-beta primer mix. TCRdb itself trimmed the public reads at Q25 with fastp, ran MiXCR and retained productive beta chains. Records with the same CDR3 protein are collapsed into one entry carrying the most frequent genes and DNA. The sample records 550,000 to 800,000 distinct CDR3 sequences, roughly 32% of which are singletons. The ten most abundant clones make up 15% to 19% of the sample. Specimen: blood. These receptors were taken from an elderly woman in good health. Donor details come from another sample of the same person, matched by shared clones.

The chain couples TRBV5-1 to TRBJ1-1, with D unclear. Germline loops: CDR1 SGHRS, CDR2 YFSETQ. Trimming removed 5 bases from V and 0 bases from J, with 8 bases in between. CDR3 size: 13 residues. Written as DNA, the CDR3 is TGCGCCAGCAGGACACCATTGAACACTGAAGCTTTCTTT. Its translation is CASRTPLNTEAFF.

This clonotype was detected a few times. This chain links TRBV20-1 with TRBJ2-7, with 9 bases aligning to TRBD2. Germline trimming cut 2 bases from V and 7 bases from J; bases unmatched to any gene: 18. The CDR3 consists of 17 residues. Germline lookup yields CDR1 DFQATT and CDR2 SNEGSKA (reference sequence). This CDR3 is CSARPRPSSGVYNEQYF. CDR3 in DNA: TGCAGTGCTAGACCTCGCCCTTCTAGCGGGGTCTACAATGAGCAGTACTTC.

This clonotype was observed a few times. The V gene is TRBV30, the J gene TRBJ1-5, with unresolved D. Per germline, CDR1 GTSNPN and CDR2 SVGIG (reference sequence). V was pared by 0 bases and J by 4 bases, with 16 bases between. The CDR3 is 16 amino acids. CDR3 DNA: TGTGCCTGGAGTGTACTTCGGGTGATTTTTAATCAGCCCCAGCATTTT. It specifies CAWSVLRVIFNQPQHF.

This clonotype was observed a few times. The rearrangement joins TRBV2 to TRBJ1-5, with D perhaps matching TRBD1 (5 bases). The CDR3 covers 17 residues. Germline values: CDR1 SNHLY, CDR2 FYNNEI. V dropped 7 bases and J dropped 2 bases, with 21 bases sitting between them. The CDR3 DNA reads as TGTGCCAGCATCCCTGTACCGGGACCGGGAGGCAATCAGCCCCAGCATTTT. This encodes CASIPVPGPGGNQPQHF.

The chain uses TRBV12-3 or TRBV12-4 and TRBJ2-3; 9 bases are a match to TRBD2. Losses at the gene ends were 5 bases for V and 2 bases for J; bases not matched to a gene: 5. The CDR3 sequence is 15 residues long. The CDR3 loop is CASSMTSGHTDTQYF. The CDR3 bases are TGTGCCAGCAGTATGACTAGCGGCCACACAGATACGCAGTATTTT.

J is TRBJ1-6 and V is TRBV20-1; D not resolved. V dropped 3 bases and J dropped 0 bases, with 3 bases sitting between them. CDR1 DFQATT and CDR2 SNEGSKA come from the germline V gene (reference sequence). This CDR3 is 13 amino acids long. CDR3 protein: CSASGSYNSPLHF. In DNA, the CDR3 is TGCAGTGCTAGCGGCTCCTATAATTCACCCCTCCACTTT.

In its sample, this clonotype was seen many times. V is TRBV5-1 and J is TRBJ2-2; D not resolved. Germline CDR1 and CDR2: SGHRS and YFSETQ. Trimming stripped 0 bases from V and 4 bases from J, with 7 bases between. The CDR3 extends over 14 amino acids. CDR3 coding DNA: TGCGCCAGCAGCTTGGGAGGCGGCACCGGGGAGCTGTTTTTT. Amino acids: CASSLGGGTGELFF. The variable domain in full, completed from reference TRBV5-1 and TRBJ2-2, reads KAGVTQTPRYLIKTRGQQVTLSCSPISGHRSVSWYQQTPGQGLQFLFEYFSETQRNKGNFPGRFSGRQFSNSRSEMNVSTLELGDSALYLCASSLGGGTGELFFGEGSRLTVL.

A word on this clonotype: Sequence at one end of the junction differs from germline and may be a read error. The V call is TRBV2, the J call TRBJ2-4, with TRBD2 matching 12 bases. This CDR3 spans 13 amino acids. Germline CDR1 SNHLY, CDR2 FYNNEI. Here the CDR3 DNA reads TGTGCCAGCAGTGACACTAGCGGGGGGCTTGGGGACTTC. This sequence encodes CASSDTSGGLGDF.

In this sample, this clonotype turned up many times. The V gene is TRBV6-6, the J gene TRBJ1-5; D possibly corresponds to TRBD1 (6 bases). Per the germline V gene, CDR1 is MNHNY and CDR2 is SVGAGI (reference sequence). This CDR3 has 17 residues. V lost 2 bases and J lost 1, with 15 bases in between. CDR3 sequence (DNA): TGTGCCAGCAGTTACCCAGGGGCCCTAACGAGCAATCAGCCCCAGCATTTT. It is translated as CASSYPGALTSNQPQHF.

This clonotype was detected only a few times. Possible read error: a much larger clone is one base away. The V and J genes are TRBV7-2 and TRBJ2-7, with TRBD2 matching 15 bases. The CDR3 spans 18 residues. The trim removed 5 bases at V and 7 bases at J, leaving 15 bases unmatched. Germline CDR1 and CDR2: SGHTA and FQGNSA. Here the CDR3 DNA reads TGTGCCAGCAGCCAGTTCTGGACTAGCGGGGGGGCCCTTAATGAGCAGTACTTC. Translation: CASSQFWTSGGALNEQYF.

The genes are TRBV7-2 and TRBJ2-7; D possibly corresponds to TRBD1 (5 bases). CDR1 is SGHTA, CDR2 FQGNSA, per germline. CDR3 length: 16 residues. V was clipped by 5 bases and J by 0 bases, with 17 bases between them. In DNA, the CDR3 is TGTGCCAGCAGCCCGTGGGTGGGGCCGGCCTCCTACGAGCAGTACTTC. Its translation is CASSPWVGPASYEQYF.

In its sample, this clonotype was seen many times. This chain connects TRBV7-2 to TRBJ1-6; D might be TRBD1 (5 bases). V gave up 6 bases and J gave up 3 bases, with 12 bases separating them. The CDR3 runs to 15 residues. CDR1 is SGHTA and CDR2 is FQGNSA in the germline V gene. The CDR3 sequence is CASSPGPLYNSPLHF. In DNA form, the CDR3 reads TGTGCCAGCAGTCCGGGACCTCTCTATAATTCACCCCTCCACTTT.

The rearrangement joins TRBV30 to TRBJ1-4; perhaps TRBD1 as D (6 bases). Germline V gene lookup returns CDR1 GTSNPN and CDR2 SVGIG (reference sequence). V was cut by 3 bases and J by 8 bases, with 7 bases left in between. The CDR3 spans 11 residues. For the CDR3, the DNA is TGTGCCTGGAGGACAGGCGAAAAACTGTTTTTT. Translation gives CAWRTGEKLFF.

This clonotype was seen ten or more times. V is TRBV20-1 and J is TRBJ2-1, with D perhaps matching TRBD2 (7 bases). V lost 3 bases and J lost 5, with 14 bases in between. CDR1 and CDR2 from the germline V gene are DFQATT and SNEGSKA (reference sequence). This CDR3 contains 14 residues. CDR3 nucleotides: TGCAGTGCTAGGGGCGGGGGCGTTAACAATGAGCAGTTCTTC. Translating it yields CSARGGGVNNEQFF.

V and J are TRBV6-4 and TRBJ1-2; D ambiguous. The CDR3 is 15 residues long. Per germline, CDR1 MRHNA and CDR2 SNTAGT. Trimming removed 4 bases from V and 4 bases from J, with 16 bases in between. The CDR3 loop is CASSASDSTVYGYTF. The CDR3 region has the DNA TGTGCCAGCAGTGCCTCGGATTCGACTGTCTATGGCTACACCTTC.

The table lists this clonotype with a few counts. This chain joins TRBV5-1 and TRBJ1-4, with 7 bases aligning to TRBD1. The junction had 5 bases not matched to a gene; V was cut back by 4 bases and J by 2 bases. The CDR3 runs to 15 residues. Germline values: CDR1 SGHRS, CDR2 YFSETQ. Here the CDR3 reads CASSPGDSTNEKLFF. The DNA of the CDR3 is TGCGCCAGCAGCCCTGGGGACAGCACTAATGAAAAACTGTTTTTT.

The chain uses TRBV7-3 and TRBJ2-1; D is unresolved. Looked up from germline, CDR1 is SGHTA and CDR2 is FQGTGA. The CDR3 sequence is 17 residues long. Deletions cut 4 bases from V and 6 bases from J, with 22 bases between. CDR3 nucleotide sequence: TGTGCCAGCAGCTCCTATTTTGACCAGAAAGGCCCCAATGAGCAGTTCTTC. This gives the protein CASSSYFDQKGPNEQFF.

The sample holds many counts of this clonotype. CDR3: CASEGAGTGEQFF. CDR3 in DNA: TGTGCCAGCGAGGGGGCGGGCACGGGGGAGCAGTTCTTC. The V call is TRBV7-3, the J call TRBJ2-1; 7 positions match TRBD1. Germline V CDR1 and CDR2: SGHTA, FQGTGA. The length of the CDR3 is 13 residues. The trim removed 8 bases at V and 10 bases at J, leaving 11 bases unmatched.

There are many counts of this clonotype. The chain recombines TRBV6-1 with TRBJ2-7, with 15 nucleotides matching TRBD2. The germline V gene encodes CDR1 MNHNS and CDR2 SASEGT. V was pared by 2 bases and J by 6 bases, with 2 bases of the junction left unmatched. This CDR3 has 15 residues. CDR3 sequence reads: CASSETGLAGGEQYF. For the CDR3, the DNA is TGTGCCAGCAGTGAAACGGGACTAGCGGGGGGCGAGCAGTACTTC.